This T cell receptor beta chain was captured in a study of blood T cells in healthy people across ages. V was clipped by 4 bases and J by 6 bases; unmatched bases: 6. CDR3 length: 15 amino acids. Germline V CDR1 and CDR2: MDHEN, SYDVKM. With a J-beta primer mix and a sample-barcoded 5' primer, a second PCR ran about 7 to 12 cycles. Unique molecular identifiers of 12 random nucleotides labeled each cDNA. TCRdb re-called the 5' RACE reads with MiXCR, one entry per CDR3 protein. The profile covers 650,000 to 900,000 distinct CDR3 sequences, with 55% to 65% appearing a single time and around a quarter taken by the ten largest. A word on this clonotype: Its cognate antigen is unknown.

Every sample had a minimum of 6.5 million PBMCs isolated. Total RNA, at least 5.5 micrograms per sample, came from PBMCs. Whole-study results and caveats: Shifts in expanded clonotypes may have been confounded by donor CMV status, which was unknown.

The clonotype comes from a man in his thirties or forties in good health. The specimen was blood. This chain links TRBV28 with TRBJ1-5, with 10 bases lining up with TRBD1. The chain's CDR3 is CASSSLGQGIQPQHF. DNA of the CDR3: TGTGCCAGCAGTTCACTGGGACAGGGGATTCAGCCCCAGCATTTT.